This T cell receptor (beta chain) was recorded in a study of cytomegalovirus exposure and HLA in healthy donors. All the people who gave samples were healthy bone marrow donors. The V gene's germline CDR1 is LNHDA and CDR2 SQIVND (reference sequence). This CDR3 region has 16 residues. V shed 5 bases and J shed 1 base, with 17 bases lying between them. Primers included in the PCR were 60 Vbeta and 13 Jbeta primers. Profiled with immunoSEQ multiplex PCR; TCRdb holds only in-frame clones, not every one. The profile shows fewer than 250,000 clones, more than 65% of them singletons. This chain links TRBV19 with TRBJ1-1; a weak D match, TRBD1 (6 bases). The receptor's source is a woman in her twenties or thirties in good health and CMV-seronegative. Material: PBMCs. The CDR3 nucleotides are TGTGCCAGTAGTCAATACCGGGAAGGGGGGAACACTGAAGCTTTCTTT. Its protein product is CASSQYREGGNTEAFF.